The rows below give T cell receptor beta chains drawn from one sample of a study of early T cells in non-severe SARS-CoV-2 infection. Each CDR3 protein gets one entry after TCRdb re-called the 5' RACE reads with MiXCR. The repertoire consists of tens of thousands of distinct CDR3 sequences, with 15% occurring once and the leading ten covering less than 6%. The sequenced sample was whole blood. The receptor set was obtained from an adult who was a healthcare worker with PCR-confirmed SARS-CoV-2 infection or an uninfected control (not recorded which). Both conserved end residues are part of each CDR3. The order of the fields is D gene, clone size, V gene, J gene, CDR3 protein. A D gene is named only where the DNA matches it firmly. The size entry is marked missing in some rows and otherwise reads once, few, many or a size class.

d_call: TRBD2; clone_size: few; v_call: TRBV7-2; j_call: TRBJ2-1; cdr3_aa: CASTQPGLANLRGFF
d_call: TRBD1; clone_size: NA; v_call: TRBV28; j_call: TRBJ1-4; cdr3_aa: CASSLDRDVEKLFF
d_call: NA; clone_size: NA; v_call: TRBV24-1; j_call: TRBJ2-3; cdr3_aa: CATSDLSGTGYGTDTQYF
d_call: NA; clone_size: few; v_call: TRBV6-5; j_call: TRBJ2-3; cdr3_aa: CASILTGAGDTQYF
d_call: NA; clone_size: NA; v_call: TRBV7-2; j_call: TRBJ2-1; cdr3_aa: CASSLRHPPYNEQFF
d_call: NA; clone_size: many; v_call: TRBV28; j_call: TRBJ2-3; cdr3_aa: CASSSPAATDTQYF
d_call: NA; clone_size: NA; v_call: TRBV2; j_call: TRBJ1-6; cdr3_aa: CASIPDGDSPLHF
d_call: NA; clone_size: many; v_call: TRBV28; j_call: TRBJ1-1; cdr3_aa: CASSPNGPRGAFF
d_call: NA; clone_size: NA; v_call: TRBV4-1; j_call: TRBJ2-3; cdr3_aa: CASSQGVWPQYF
d_call: NA; clone_size: NA; v_call: TRBV5-6; j_call: TRBJ1-3; cdr3_aa: CASSLMDTIYF
d_call: TRBD1; clone_size: few; v_call: TRBV12-3/TRBV12-4; j_call: TRBJ1-5; cdr3_aa: CASSYTGGPYSNQPQHF
d_call: NA; clone_size: few; v_call: TRBV15; j_call: TRBJ1-5; cdr3_aa: CATSRRGDQPQHF
d_call: NA; clone_size: NA; v_call: TRBV6-2/TRBV6-3; j_call: TRBJ1-3; cdr3_aa: CASSSRTHSGNTIYF
d_call: TRBD2; clone_size: few; v_call: TRBV20-1; j_call: TRBJ2-7; cdr3_aa: CSAALAGDGGEQYF
d_call: NA; clone_size: few; v_call: TRBV2; j_call: TRBJ2-2; cdr3_aa: CASSEYTSNTGELFF
d_call: NA; clone_size: many; v_call: TRBV6-2/TRBV6-3; j_call: TRBJ2-3; cdr3_aa: CASSRLDRDTDTQYF
d_call: NA; clone_size: many; v_call: TRBV5-4; j_call: TRBJ2-3; cdr3_aa: CASSLERSTDTQYF
d_call: NA; clone_size: many; v_call: TRBV20-1; j_call: TRBJ1-1; cdr3_aa: CSVRYIGTEAFF
d_call: TRBD1; clone_size: many; v_call: TRBV29-1; j_call: TRBJ2-4; cdr3_aa: CSVGRDEWGQGYIQYF
d_call: TRBD2; clone_size: NA; v_call: TRBV28; j_call: TRBJ2-3; cdr3_aa: CASSAPGGVDTDTQYF
d_call: NA; clone_size: NA; v_call: TRBV12-3/TRBV12-4; j_call: TRBJ1-1; cdr3_aa: CATGLPGGAFF
d_call: NA; clone_size: many; v_call: TRBV28; j_call: TRBJ2-7; cdr3_aa: CASNLRDYEQYF
d_call: NA; clone_size: few; v_call: TRBV12-3/TRBV12-4; j_call: TRBJ2-1; cdr3_aa: CASSPRQEQFF
d_call: TRBD2; clone_size: NA; v_call: TRBV20-1; j_call: TRBJ2-3; cdr3_aa: CSATSAHSTDTQYF
d_call: TRBD1; clone_size: few; v_call: TRBV28; j_call: TRBJ1-6; cdr3_aa: CASRPADRDRSPLHF
d_call: TRBD1; clone_size: NA; v_call: TRBV29-1; j_call: TRBJ2-2; cdr3_aa: CSVVQGALNTGELFF